The next 28 T cell receptor beta chains were all read from a single sample in a study of Ad26.COV2.S vaccination and SARS-CoV-2 variants. The treatment denotes: around 19 received Ad26.COV2.S at low or high dose, single or two shots; several received placebo; per-sample allocation not given. Collection of the samples took place on day 63 after the first injection of vaccine or placebo. Clones were read by immunoSEQ multiplex PCR, and TCRdb kept only the in-frame ones, dropping some. The data show some 480,000 clones, about 83% seen once. Sequencing was performed on peripheral blood, taken in a trial of Ad26.COV2.S vaccine versus placebo. The receptor set was obtained from a person aged 18-65 years who received the Ad26.COV2.S COVID-19 vaccine or a placebo.

This chain connects TRBV18 to TRBJ1-1; a possible D gene is TRBD1 (5 bases). V was trimmed by 4 bases and J by 1 base, leaving 7 bases between them. This CDR3 comprises 13 residues. Germline CDR1 reads KGHSH; CDR2 reads LQKENI. The CDR3, as DNA: TGTGCCAGCTCACAGGGGAGGAACACTGAAGCTTTCTTT. Amino acids: CASSQGRNTEAFF.

The chain couples TRBV5-6 to TRBJ2-1; the match to TRBD2 covers 10 bases. Losses at the gene ends were 4 bases for V and 6 bases for J; bases not matched to a gene: 10. CDR1 SGHDT and CDR2 YYEEEE come from the germline V gene. The CDR3 loop spans 16 amino acids. The CDR3 DNA sequence: TGTGCCAGCAGCGCCTTTGGGCTAGCGGGAGCCAATGAGCAGTTCTTC. Encoded protein: CASSAFGLAGANEQFF.

The gene calls are TRBV7-2 and TRBJ1-6, with D unclear. CDR1 SGHTA and CDR2 FQGNSA come from the germline V gene. V was trimmed by 4 bases and J by 10 bases, leaving 8 bases between them. The CDR3 loop spans 12 amino acids. The CDR3 loop reads CASSSRFSPLHF. The CDR3 bases are TGTGCCAGCAGCTCCAGGTTCTCACCCCTCCACTTT.

The chain links TRBV18 to TRBJ2-5; tentatively, D is TRBD1 or TRBD2 (5 bases each). Germline CDR1 and CDR2: KGHSH and LQKENI. This CDR3 region has 15 residues. V gave up 4 bases and J gave up 2 bases, with 14 bases separating them. CDR3 bases: TGTGCCAGCTCACGCCTGGGGGAACAACAAGAGACCCAGTACTTC. It codes for CASSRLGEQQETQYF.

The V call is TRBV2, the J call TRBJ2-4; 8 bases are a match to TRBD1. CDR3 length: 14 amino acids. V lost 3 bases, J lost 4 bases, and 2 bases stayed unmatched. Germline V gives CDR1 SNHLY, CDR2 FYNNEI. The CDR3 nucleotides are TGTGCCAGCAGTGACAGGACAGGGAAAAACATTCAGTACTTC. This sequence encodes CASSDRTGKNIQYF. The full variable domain, in which reference TRBV2 and TRBJ2-4 provide the parts outside the CDR3, is EPEVTQTPSHQVTQMGQEVILRCVPISNHLYFYWYRQILGQKVEFLVSFYNNEISEKSEIFDDQFSVERPDGSNFTLKIRSTKLEDSAMYFCASSDRTGKNIQYFGAGTRLSVL.

The CDR3 DNA reads as TGTGCCAGCAGTTTGACTCGCGAGTCACCCCTCCACTTT. Amino acids: CASSLTRESPLHF. The chain couples TRBV12-3 or TRBV12-4 to TRBJ1-6; D is uncertain. Deletions cut 3 bases from V and 10 bases from J, with 10 bases between. There are 13 residues in the CDR3.

The rearrangement uses TRBV7-2 and TRBJ1-2; D gene ambiguous. This CDR3 contains 15 residues. Looked up from germline, CDR1 is SGHTA and CDR2 is FQGNSA. The V end was cut by 5 bases, the J end by 1 base, with 14 bases between. The CDR3 bases are TGTGCCAGCAGCCAGATCCGAATCAATAACTATGGCTACACCTTC. It encodes CASSQIRINNYGYTF.

The chain carries TRBV2 and TRBJ2-5; 7 bases are shared with TRBD1. Germline trimming cut 7 bases from V and 4 bases from J; bases unmatched to any gene: 6. The CDR3 consists of 13 residues. Germline V gene lookup returns CDR1 SNHLY and CDR2 FYNNEI. The CDR3, as DNA: TGTGCCAGCAACCACAGGGGTGGAGAGACCCAGTACTTC. As protein: CASNHRGGETQYF. The entire variable domain, with the rest obtained from reference TRBV2 and TRBJ2-5, is as follows: EPEVTQTPSHQVTQMGQEVILRCVPISNHLYFYWYRQILGQKVEFLVSFYNNEISEKSEIFDDQFSVERPDGSNFTLKIRSTKLEDSAMYFCASNHRGGETQYFGPGTRLLVL.

CDR3 in DNA: TGTGCCAGCAGTTCACCGGGACAACTAGACTCTGGAAACACCATATATTTT. This sequence encodes CASSSPGQLDSGNTIYF. The V and J genes are TRBV28 and TRBJ1-3, with D possibly TRBD1 on 6 matching bases. Germline V gene data show CDR1 as MDHEN and CDR2 as SYDVKM. Trimming shortened V by 4 bases and J by 0 bases, and 16 bases separated the two germline ends. The CDR3 extends over 17 amino acids.

The chain links TRBV19 to TRBJ2-5; 9 bases align to TRBD1. CDR1 is LNHDA, CDR2 SQIVND, per germline (reference sequence). V trimming: 4 bases; J trimming: 9 bases; junction bases outside the gene matches: 6. CDR3 length equals 13 residues. CDR3 coding DNA: TGTGCCAGTAGTAGGGGACAGGGAATCCCCCAGTACTTC. This encodes CASSRGQGIPQYF.

This clone was seen a few times. The chain links TRBV30 to TRBJ2-1; D not certain. V lost 2 bases and J lost 3, with 8 bases in between. This CDR3 has 13 residues. The germline V gene has CDR1 GTSNPN and CDR2 SVGIG (reference sequence). This CDR3 reads CAWSIGYYNEQFF. In DNA, the CDR3 is TGTGCCTGGAGTATTGGCTACTACAATGAGCAGTTCTTC.

This chain connects TRBV5-1 to TRBJ2-1, with 8 bases matching TRBD1. Unmatched junction bases numbered 4, after V lost 1 base and J lost 4 bases. This CDR3 has 15 residues. CDR1 and CDR2 (germline): SGHRS, YFSETQ. As DNA, the CDR3 is TGCGCCAGCAGCTTGAGGCAGGGGGCTTACAATGAGCAGTTCTTC. This encodes CASSLRQGAYNEQFF.

The J gene is TRBJ1-4, the V gene TRBV30, with 8 bases matching TRBD1. V lost 1 base and J lost 0; bases outside the gene matches: 7. Germline CDR1 reads GTSNPN; CDR2 reads SVGIG (reference sequence). The CDR3 runs to 17 residues. The CDR3 reads CAWSARTGSATNEKLFF. CDR3 nucleotide sequence: TGTGCCTGGAGTGCCCGGACAGGGAGTGCAACTAATGAAAAACTGTTTTTT.

The chain carries TRBV7-9 and TRBJ1-1, with a possible D match to TRBD1 (6 bases). CDR1 SEHNR and CDR2 FQNEAQ come from the germline V gene (reference sequence). This CDR3 is built from 17 residues. V gave up 5 bases and J gave up 5 bases, with 24 bases separating them. CDR3 in amino acids: CASSLWLGGLAGTEAFF. CDR3 coding DNA: TGTGCCAGCAGCCTATGGTTGGGGGGGCTCGCGGGGACTGAAGCTTTCTTT.

The rearrangement links TRBV7-2 to TRBJ2-2; D is possibly TRBD1 (6 bases). V lost 5 bases, J lost 6 bases, and 10 bases lay in between. CDR1 SGHTA and CDR2 FQGNSA come from the germline V gene. CDR3 length: 13 residues. The CDR3 here is CASSLRQAGELFF. The DNA for the CDR3 is TGTGCCAGCAGCCTCAGACAGGCCGGGGAGCTGTTTTTT. Variable domain in full (rest from reference TRBV7-2 and TRBJ2-2): GAGVSQSPSNKVTEKGKDVELRCDPISGHTALYWYRQSLGQGLEFLIYFQGNSAPDKSGLPSDRFSAERTGGSVSTLTIQRTQQEDSAVYLCASSLRQAGELFFGEGSRLTVL.

The rearrangement uses TRBV10-1 and TRBJ2-5, with 9 bases lining up with TRBD1. V lost 8 bases to trimming and J lost 5 bases; unmatched junction nucleotides: 12. Germline V gene sequence: CDR1 WNHNN, CDR2 SYGVQD (reference sequence). The CDR3 sequence is 15 residues long. CDR3 residues: CASSDHRGQGETQYF. The CDR3, as DNA: TGCGCCAGCTCGGACCACAGGGGGCAAGGGGAGACCCAGTACTTC.

The gene calls are TRBV6-2 or TRBV6-3 and TRBJ1-1; TRBD1 matches 11 bases. Germline CDR1 reads MNHEY; CDR2 reads SVGEGT. This CDR3 has 16 amino acids. Trimming took 6 bases from V and 1 from J; bases not matched to a gene: 7. CDR3 in DNA: TGTGCCAGCAGCCCATATGGACAGGGGGCGAACACTGAAGCTTTCTTT. Its translation is CASSPYGQGANTEAFF.

The chain recombines TRBV5-1 with TRBJ1-1; D is undetermined. V was clipped by 2 bases and J by 3 bases, with 8 bases between them. Germline lookup yields CDR1 SGHRS and CDR2 YFSETQ. The CDR3 consists of 13 residues. CDR3 nucleotide sequence: TGCGCCAGCAGCTTTTCCGGGGACACTGAAGCTTTCTTT. Translation: CASSFSGDTEAFF.

The rearrangement uses TRBV7-3 and TRBJ2-7, with 12 bases fitting TRBD2. Germline CDR1 is SGHTA and CDR2 is FQGTGA. This CDR3 region has 15 residues. With V trimmed by 5 bases and J by 5 bases, 7 bases remained unmatched. In DNA, the CDR3 is TGTGCCAGCAGCGCTCTAGCGGGAGGGAGTGACGAGCAGTACTTC. Protein: CASSALAGGSDEQYF. Using reference TRBV7-3 and TRBJ2-7 for the parts outside the CDR3, the full variable domain is GAGVSQTPSNKVTEKGKYVELRCDPISGHTALYWYRQSLGQGPEFLIYFQGTGAADDSGLPNDRFFAVRPEGSVSTLKIQRTERGDSAVYLCASSALAGGSDEQYFGPGTRLTVT.

This sequence joins TRBV15 and TRBJ2-3; TRBD1 aligns across 9 bases. With V trimmed by 7 bases and J by 3 bases, 8 bases remained unmatched. Germline V gene sequence: CDR1 LNHNV, CDR2 YYDKDF (reference sequence). The CDR3 has 15 amino acids. The CDR3 sequence is CATTLTGGGTDTQYF. CDR3 in DNA: TGTGCCACCACCCTTACAGGGGGCGGGACAGATACGCAGTATTTT. Full variable domain (rest looked up from reference TRBV15 and TRBJ2-3): DAMVIQNPRYQVTQFGKPVTLSCSQTLNHNVMYWYQQKSSQAPKLLFHYYDKDFNNEADTPDNFQSRRPNTSFCFLDIRSPGLGDTAMYLCATTLTGGGTDTQYFGPGTRLTVL.

V and J are TRBV28 and TRBJ2-6, with TRBD1 as a possible D gene (6 bases). The V gene's germline CDR1 is MDHEN and CDR2 SYDVKM. The CDR3 is 15 amino acids. V was cut by 6 bases and J by 1 base, with 10 bases left in between. The CDR3 protein is CASSPTGSGANVLTF. The CDR3, as DNA: TGTGCCAGCAGCCCCACAGGGTCTGGGGCCAACGTCCTGACTTTC.

On this clone: A read error may produce the germline difference seen at one junction end. V usage is TRBV7-9 and J usage is TRBJ1-1; no firm D call. Per germline, CDR1 SEHNR and CDR2 FQNEAQ (reference sequence). The CDR3 length is 14 residues. CDR3 in DNA: TGTGCCAGCAGTTTAGTACTGGCCTACGCTGAAGCTTTCTTT. Amino acids: CASSLVLAYAEAFF.

The chain joins TRBV15 to TRBJ2-2; unclear D gene. CDR1 is LNHNV and CDR2 is YYDKDF in the germline V gene (reference sequence). Trimming removed 3 bases at V and 4 bases at J, with 3 bases between. This CDR3 is 12 amino acids long. CDR3 in DNA: TGTGCCACCAGCAGTGGCACCGGGGAGCTGTTTTTT. Its translation is CATSSGTGELFF.

This rearrangement joins TRBV27 to TRBJ2-6; D remains ambiguous. The V end lost 6 bases, the J end lost 0 bases, and 18 bases lay between the germline ends. Per the germline V gene, CDR1 is MNHEY and CDR2 is SMNVEV (reference sequence). The CDR3 has 18 amino acids. CDR3 in amino acids: CASRRDPRVGSGANVLTF. The CDR3 bases are TGTGCCAGCAGACGCGATCCCCGGGTAGGCTCTGGGGCCAACGTCCTGACTTTC.

The rearrangement joins TRBV5-1 to TRBJ2-2; D remains ambiguous. V dropped 4 bases and J dropped 8 bases, with 6 bases sitting between them. Germline CDR1 reads SGHRS; CDR2 reads YFSETQ. This CDR3 has 11 amino acids. CDR3 nucleotides: TGCGCCAGCAGCCAAGTGGGGGAGCTGTTTTTT. As protein: CASSQVGELFF.

The chain couples TRBV24-1 to TRBJ2-2, with TRBD1 matching over 10 bases. Trimming cost V 7 bases and J 3 bases; bases outside gene matches: 13. Germline CDR1 and CDR2: KGHDR and SFDVKD. This CDR3 is 18 amino acids long. The CDR3 loop reads CATSDIPPGTGDTGELFF. For the CDR3, the DNA is TGTGCCACCAGCGACATCCCACCCGGGACAGGGGACACCGGGGAGCTGTTTTTT.

V and J are TRBV2 and TRBJ2-5; TRBD1 agrees at 7 bases. Trimming cost V 8 bases and J 2 bases; bases outside gene matches: 2. Looked up from germline, CDR1 is SNHLY and CDR2 is FYNNEI. CDR3 size: 12 residues. The CDR3 bases are TGTGCCAGCGAGGGACAGCAAGAGACCCAGTACTTC. Translation gives CASEGQQETQYF.

Comments on this clone: This sample includes further DNA sequences coding for the same CDR3. The V gene is TRBV9, the J gene TRBJ2-7; 12 bases match TRBD2. Germline V CDR1 and CDR2: SGDLS, YYNGEE. The J segment lost 3 bases and the V segment lost 0 bases, leaving 10 bases of the junction unmatched. The CDR3 covers 18 residues. This CDR3 is CASSVGASGRGDNYEQYF. The CDR3, as DNA: TGTGCCAGCAGCGTAGGGGCTAGCGGGAGGGGGGACAACTACGAGCAGTACTTC.